This T cell receptor (beta chain) was sequenced for a study of blood T cell repertoires in COVID-19 (dated by TCRdb to the early 2020s). Study-level background: Samples covering the acute and convalescent phases of COVID-19 were provided by collaborators in the United States, Italy and Spain. The prospective study material was composed of cDNA or gDNA derived from T cells, B-cell-depleted T cells, or PBMCs. Subjects who had been exposed to COVID-19, were actively infected with it, or had recovered from it provided the deeply sampled blood TCRbeta repertoires that made up the dataset. A freely available public database, intended as a resource for researchers studying the immune response to SARS-CoV-2, is where the repertoires were released. Samples were obtained from the ongoing ImmuneRACE study (first 160 participants) and from over 1,000 subjects provided by 6 global collaborators. Nearly every sample came with metadata listing a de-identified subject ID, COVID-19 status, age in years and sex. Where HLA class I and class II types were available, the types were taken from metadata supplied by the sample provider, not from assay-based typing.

The immunoSEQ Assay, a bias-controlled multiplex PCR, was used to amplify TCRbeta CDR3 regions from genomic DNA. The study's own analysis went as follows. Nucleated cell counts per sample were estimated from amplification of reference gene primers within the assay. To quantify the absolute abundance of each unique TCRbeta CDR3 rearrangement, sequence reads were collapsed and filtered. For each sample, productive Simpson clonality was calculated as the square root of Simpson's diversity index across productive rearrangements. TCRdb limited this immuneACCESS table to in-frame rearrangements with V and J called. A share of clones is missing; checked studies link under half to unresolved V genes, and the rest is unexplained. That table is the source of V, J and clone size, and D and trimming were worked out from the DNA. The sample table lists about 260,000 clones, around 84% of them with a count of one. Around 4% of the sample belongs to the ten largest clones.

Collaborating institutions collected whole blood in K2EDTA tubes following their own protocols. For TCRbeta analysis, collaborators shipped samples in one of three forms: frozen whole blood, isolated PBMCs, or DNA extracted from either of those sample types. General findings and caveats noted by the study authors: The amount of clinical and demographic metadata varied by source and participant and was provided uncurated.

Taken from the germline V gene, the CDR1 and CDR2 loops are SGHTA and FQGTGA. V lost 5 bases and J lost 0 bases, and the count of bases not matched to a germline gene is 3. The CDR3 sequence holds 16 residues, the cysteine and phenylalanine included. Only CDR3 DNA is held: 48 bases, read in frame from base 1. With regard to this clone: What antigen it recognizes has not been identified. Base qualities are not provided; no much larger clone lies one nucleotide away.

This TCR derives from a man between 60 and 70 years old with acute or convalescent COVID-19. The sequenced material came from peripheral blood. Recombination connected TRBV7-3 to TRBJ2-2, and TRBD2 matches 10 of the central bases. At the DNA level, the sequence is TGTGCCAGCAGCGCCGGACTAGCGGCGAACACCGGGGAGCTGTTTTTT. The resulting protein is CASSAGLAANTGELFF.